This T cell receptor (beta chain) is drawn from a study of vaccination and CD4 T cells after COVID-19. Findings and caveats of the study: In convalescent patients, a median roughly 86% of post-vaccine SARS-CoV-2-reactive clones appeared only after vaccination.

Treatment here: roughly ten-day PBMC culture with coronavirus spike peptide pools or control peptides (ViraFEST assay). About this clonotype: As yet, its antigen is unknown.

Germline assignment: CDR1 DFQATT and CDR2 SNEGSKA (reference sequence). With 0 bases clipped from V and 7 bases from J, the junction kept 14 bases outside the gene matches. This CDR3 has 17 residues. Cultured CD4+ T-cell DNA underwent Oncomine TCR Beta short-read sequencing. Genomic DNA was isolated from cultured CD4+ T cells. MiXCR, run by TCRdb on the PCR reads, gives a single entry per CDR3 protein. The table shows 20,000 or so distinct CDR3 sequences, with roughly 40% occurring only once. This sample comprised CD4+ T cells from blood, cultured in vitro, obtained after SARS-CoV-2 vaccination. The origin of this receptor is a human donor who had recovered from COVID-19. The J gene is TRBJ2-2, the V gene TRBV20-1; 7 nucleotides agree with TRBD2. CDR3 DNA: TGCAGTGCTAGAGATTCGGGCGGGACTATCCTAATCGGGGAGCTGTTTTTT. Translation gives CSARDSGGTILIGELFF.